A single sample gave rise to the 25 T cell receptor beta chains below, sequenced in a study of blood T cell repertoires in COVID-19. TCRdb's table, derived via immunoSEQ multiplex PCR, lists solely in-frame clones and lacks some. The repertoire consists of some 310,000 clones, with 75% to 90% occurring once and the leading ten covering under 3.5%. Sample: peripheral blood. The receptors here all came from a woman aged 30 to 39 with COVID-19, enrolled during active disease.

The chain is built from TRBV19 and TRBJ2-1, with no clear D. V was trimmed by 5 bases and J by 6 bases, leaving 8 bases between them. Germline V CDR1 and CDR2: LNHDA, SQIVND (reference sequence). The CDR3 contains 12 residues. CDR3 amino acids: CASSPTGNEQFF. CDR3 nucleotides: TGTGCCAGTAGTCCAACGGGCAATGAGCAGTTCTTC.

This clone was seen a single time. The V call is TRBV11-2, the J call TRBJ2-1, with a possible D match to TRBD2 (5 bases). CDR3 length equals 14 residues. V dropped 1 base and J dropped 6 bases, with 10 bases sitting between them. CDR1 and CDR2 from the germline V gene are SGHAT and FQNNGV. Here the CDR3 DNA reads TGTGCCAGCAGCTTAGGCCGGGATGGCAATGAGCAGTTCTTC. This translates into CASSLGRDGNEQFF. The full variable domain, rest sourced from reference TRBV11-2 and TRBJ2-1, is EAGVAQSPRYKIIEKRQSVAFWCNPISGHATLYWYQQILGQGPKLLIQFQNNGVVDDSQLPKDRFSAERLKGVDSTLKIQPAKLEDSAVYLCASSLGRDGNEQFFGPGTRLTVL.

The rearrangement joins TRBV19 to TRBJ1-1; D call uncertain. Germline CDR1 reads LNHDA; CDR2 reads SQIVND (reference sequence). Between the trimmed V and J ends, which lost 3 bases and 8 bases, there was a span of 16 bases. The CDR3 extends over 14 amino acids. The CDR3 loop is CASSIPERRGEAFF. DNA for the CDR3: TGTGCCAGTAGTATCCCGGAACGGCGGGGAGAAGCTTTCTTT.

The chain carries TRBV28 and TRBJ1-4, with no clear D. From germline, CDR1 is MDHEN and CDR2 SYDVKM. V lost 11 bases and J 5 bases, leaving 18 bases between the germline ends. CDR3 length: 14 residues. Here the CDR3 reads CAVSVGRRNEKLFF. In DNA form, the CDR3 reads TGTGCCGTGTCTGTTGGGAGACGGAATGAAAAACTGTTTTTT.

The table lists this clone with many counts. This chain connects TRBV5-5 to TRBJ1-5, with 10 nucleotides matching TRBD1. The CDR3 is made up of 15 amino acids. Per the germline V gene, CDR1 is SGHKS and CDR2 is YYEKEE (reference sequence). V lost 4 bases and J lost 7; bases outside the gene matches: 8. The CDR3 loop is CASSGTGDRNQPQHF. The CDR3 DNA sequence: TGTGCCAGCAGCGGGACAGGGGACAGGAACCAGCCCCAGCATTTT. The whole variable domain, remainder taken from reference TRBV5-5 and TRBJ1-5, is DAGVTQSPTHLIKTRGQQVTLRCSPISGHKSVSWYQQVLGQGPQFIFQYYEKEERGRGNFPDRFSARQFPNYSSELNVNALLLGDSALYLCASSGTGDRNQPQHFGDGTRLSIL.

The chain has TRBV6-5 and TRBJ1-5, with D possibly being TRBD1 (5 bases). The CDR3 is 14 residues long. V was clipped by 6 bases and J by 4 bases, with 13 bases between them. CDR1 and CDR2 from the germline V gene are MNHEY and SVGAGI. CDR3 sequence: CASSPVSGNQPQHF. CDR3 coding DNA: TGTGCCAGCAGCCCCGTGTCAGGGAATCAGCCCCAGCATTTT.

The chain couples TRBV12-3 or TRBV12-4 to TRBJ1-2; D perhaps matches TRBD1 (6 bases). CDR3 length: 13 residues. Trimming stripped 3 bases from V and 7 bases from J, with 12 bases between. The CDR3: CASSFGGPFGYTF. Written as DNA, the CDR3 is TGTGCCAGCAGTTTCGGGGGGCCGTTTGGCTACACCTTC.

The CDR3 here is CASSYDRGTGNTIYF. DNA for the CDR3: TGTGCCAGCAGTTACGACAGGGGGACTGGAAACACCATATATTTT. The rearrangement uses TRBV6-5 and TRBJ1-3; 9 positions agree with TRBD1. From germline, CDR1 is MNHEY and CDR2 SVGAGI. V lost 2 bases and J lost 2; bases outside the gene matches: 1. The CDR3 has 15 residues.

The rearrangement links TRBV5-1 to TRBJ1-3; 7 bases are shared with TRBD1. The junction had 10 bases not matched to a gene; V was cut back by 4 bases and J by 0 bases. CDR1 is SGHRS, CDR2 YFSETQ, per germline. There are 17 residues in the CDR3. DNA for the CDR3: TGCGCCAGCAGCATATCGGGACAGTCAAGCTCTGGAAACACCATATATTTT. As protein: CASSISGQSSSGNTIYF. Looking up the rest from reference TRBV5-1 and TRBJ1-3 gives the full variable domain: KAGVTQTPRYLIKTRGQQVTLSCSPISGHRSVSWYQQTPGQGLQFLFEYFSETQRNKGNFPGRFSGRQFSNSRSEMNVSTLELGDSALYLCASSISGQSSSGNTIYFGEGSWLTVV.

CDR3 DNA: TGCAGCGTTGAAGATGGGGGCGGTCTTGAAGCTTTCTTT. Residues: CSVEDGGGLEAFF. The V gene is TRBV29-1, the J gene TRBJ1-1; D may be TRBD1 (6 bases). The germline V gene encodes CDR1 SQVTM and CDR2 ANQGSEA. This CDR3 comprises 13 residues. Trimming cost V 0 bases and J 7 bases, with 12 bases left between them.

This sequence joins TRBV7-2 and TRBJ2-5, with 9 bases matching TRBD2. CDR1 is SGHTA, CDR2 FQGNSA, per germline. V shed 7 bases, J shed 3 bases, and the junction held 9 bases outside the gene matches. This CDR3 has 15 amino acids. The DNA for the CDR3 is TGTGCCAGCATCCTTAGCGGGAGATCCGAAGAGACCCAGTACTTC. Amino acid sequence: CASILSGRSEETQYF.

The rearrangement uses TRBV7-8 and TRBJ2-2; 8 bases are a match to TRBD1. The CDR3 covers 14 residues. After removal of 7 bases from V and 4 bases from J, the junction contained 5 bases not matched to a gene. Germline CDR1 is SGHVS and CDR2 is FQNEAQ. CDR3 sequence: CASMTGQGTGELFF. The CDR3 bases are TGTGCCAGCATGACAGGACAGGGCACCGGGGAGCTGTTTTTT. The full variable domain, rest sourced from reference TRBV7-8 and TRBJ2-2, is GAGVSQSPRYKVAKRGQDVALRCDPISGHVSLFWYQQALGQGPEFLTYFQNEAQLDKSGLPSDRFFAERPEGSVSTLKIQRTQQEDSAVYLCASMTGQGTGELFFGEGSRLTVL.

The J gene is TRBJ1-2, the V gene TRBV6-5; the D gene is possibly TRBD1 (5 bases). The CDR3 runs to 13 residues. Per germline, CDR1 MNHEY and CDR2 SVGAGI. V dropped 7 bases and J dropped 6 bases, with 15 bases sitting between them. The DNA for the CDR3 is TGTGCCAGCACAGCCAGGGAAAGGCATGGCTACACCTTC. Encoded protein: CASTARERHGYTF.

The V and J genes are TRBV5-4 and TRBJ1-2; 9 bases match TRBD1. There are 13 residues in the CDR3. Per germline, CDR1 SGHNT and CDR2 YYREEE (reference sequence). With V trimmed by 4 bases and J by 8 bases, 6 bases remained unmatched. The CDR3 nucleotides read TGTGCCAGCAGCCCGAACAGGGGGCGAGGCTACACCTTC. Its translation is CASSPNRGRGYTF.

The V and J genes are TRBV3-1 (or the pseudogene TRBV3-2) and TRBJ2-3; D is perhaps TRBD2 (6 bases). Trimming cost V 5 bases and J 3 bases, with 12 bases left between them. Looked up from germline, CDR1 is LGHDT and CDR2 is YNNKEL (reference sequence). This CDR3 has 14 residues. CDR3 residues: CASSFGGGTDTQYF. The DNA for the CDR3 is TGTGCCAGCAGCTTCGGGGGTGGAACAGATACGCAGTATTTT.

The J gene is TRBJ1-5, the V gene TRBV7-2; TRBD1 matches at 7 bases. Germline loops: CDR1 SGHTA, CDR2 FQGNSA. The J segment lost 6 bases and the V segment lost 5 bases, leaving 13 bases of the junction unmatched. The CDR3 totals 16 residues. CDR3 protein: CASSPNPQGEAQPQHF. CDR3 nucleotide sequence: TGTGCCAGCAGCCCCAACCCTCAGGGGGAGGCTCAGCCCCAGCATTTT.

This clone came up once. This chain links TRBV30 with TRBJ1-1, with TRBD1 matching over 7 bases. CDR3 length equals 14 residues. Germline V gene data show CDR1 as GTSNPN and CDR2 as SVGIG (reference sequence). Germline trimming cut 3 bases from V and 10 bases from J; bases unmatched to any gene: 14. For the CDR3, the DNA is TGTGCCTGGAGGATTACAGGGGCGCGGTTGCGAGCTTTCTTT. Translating gives CAWRITGARLRAFF.

The chain is built from TRBV5-1 and TRBJ2-7; TRBD2 aligns across 8 bases. This CDR3 is built from 16 residues. Looked up from germline, CDR1 is SGHRS and CDR2 is YFSETQ. V lost 1 base, J lost 2 bases, and 8 bases stayed unmatched. CDR3 sequence: CASSLTPTSGTYEQYF. The CDR3, as DNA: TGCGCCAGCAGCTTGACACCCACTAGCGGAACCTACGAGCAGTACTTC.

This clone was observed a handful of times. The chain employs TRBV5-6 and TRBJ1-3, with 11 bases identical to TRBD1. V was clipped by 7 bases and J by 0 bases; unmatched bases: 12. Germline V gene data show CDR1 as SGHDT and CDR2 as YYEEEE. The CDR3 runs 18 residues. The CDR3 nucleotides read TGTGCCAGCGGACCGGACAGGGGGCGGCCCTTCTCTGGAAACACCATATATTTT. Residues: CASGPDRGRPFSGNTIYF. Complete variable domain (other parts from reference TRBV5-6 and TRBJ1-3): DAGVTQSPTHLIKTRGQQVTLRCSPKSGHDTVSWYQQALGQGPQFIFQYYEEEERQRGNFPDRFSGHQFPNYSSELNVNALLLGDSALYLCASGPDRGRPFSGNTIYFGEGSWLTVV.

V and J are TRBV19 and TRBJ1-1; weak D call: TRBD1 (5 bases). CDR1 LNHDA and CDR2 SQIVND come from the germline V gene (reference sequence). CDR3 length: 17 amino acids. The V and J ends lost 5 bases and 1 base respectively, with 20 bases between them. The CDR3 DNA reads TGTGCCAGTAGTGGGTTGCGACAGCAGGTTGGGAACACTGAAGCTTTCTTT. This codes for CASSGLRQQVGNTEAFF. Supplemented by reference TRBV19 and TRBJ1-1, the full variable domain reads DGGITQSPKYLFRKEGQNVTLSCEQNLNHDAMYWYRQDPGQGLRLIYYSQIVNDFQKGDIAEGYSVSREKKESFPLTVTSAQKNPTAFYLCASSGLRQQVGNTEAFFGQGTRLTVV.

The chain couples TRBV7-7 to TRBJ2-5; D may be TRBD2 (5 bases). CDR3 length equals 15 residues. V lost 5 bases and J lost 5, with 18 bases in between. Germline CDR1 reads SSHAT; CDR2 reads FNYEAQ (reference sequence). The CDR3 spells CASSLGRPRDETQYF. In DNA form, the CDR3 reads TGTGCCAGCAGCCTAGGACGCCCGAGGGATGAGACCCAGTACTTC.

The chain employs TRBV12-3 or TRBV12-4 and TRBJ1-5; D may be TRBD1 (5 bases). Trimming took off 4 bases at V and 4 bases at J, with 8 bases between the two ends. The CDR3 totals 13 residues. The DNA of the CDR3 is TGTGCCAGCAGTTCCTCAGGGAATCAGCCCCAGCATTTT. Translation gives CASSSSGNQPQHF.

The sample holds one count of this clone. The J gene is TRBJ2-5, the V gene TRBV7-9, with 9 bases identical to TRBD1. In germline, CDR1 is SEHNR, CDR2 FQNEAQ (reference sequence). Trimming removed 5 bases from V and 5 bases from J; junction bases left unmatched: 9. There are 15 residues in the CDR3. The CDR3 protein is CASSPRPTGGETQYF. The CDR3 nucleotides are TGTGCCAGCAGCCCCCGCCCAACAGGGGGCGAGACCCAGTACTTC.

This chain joins TRBV6-2 or TRBV6-3 and TRBJ2-5; 7 bases are shared with TRBD2. Germline V gives CDR1 MNHEY, CDR2 SVGEGT. Unmatched junction bases numbered 11, after V lost 6 bases and J lost 7 bases. This CDR3 has 14 amino acids. CDR3 loop: CASSPSSGRTTQYF. Here the CDR3 DNA reads TGTGCCAGCAGCCCCTCTAGCGGTCGTACGACCCAGTACTTC.

The DNA of the CDR3 is TGTGCCAGCAGCCAAGACGGTAGCTCCTACGAGCAGTACTTC. Translating it yields CASSQDGSSYEQYF. The V gene is TRBV3-1 (or the pseudogene TRBV3-2), the J gene TRBJ2-7; D unresolved. Germline values: CDR1 LGHDT, CDR2 YNNKEL (reference sequence). The CDR3 has 14 residues. Deletions cut 0 bases from V and 0 bases from J, with 6 bases between.